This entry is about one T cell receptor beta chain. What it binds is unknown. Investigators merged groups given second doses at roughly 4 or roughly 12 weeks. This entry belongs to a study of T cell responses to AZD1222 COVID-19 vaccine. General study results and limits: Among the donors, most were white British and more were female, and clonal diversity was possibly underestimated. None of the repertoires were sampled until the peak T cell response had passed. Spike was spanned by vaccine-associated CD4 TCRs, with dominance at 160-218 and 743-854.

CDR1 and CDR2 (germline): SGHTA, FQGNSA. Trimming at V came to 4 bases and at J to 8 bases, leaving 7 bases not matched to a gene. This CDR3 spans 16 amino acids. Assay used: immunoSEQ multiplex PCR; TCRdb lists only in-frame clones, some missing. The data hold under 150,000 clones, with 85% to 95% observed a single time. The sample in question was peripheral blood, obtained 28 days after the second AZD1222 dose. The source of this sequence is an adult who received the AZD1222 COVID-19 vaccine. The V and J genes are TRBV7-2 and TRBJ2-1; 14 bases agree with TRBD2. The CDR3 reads CASSSSGTSGSYEQFF. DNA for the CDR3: TGTGCCAGCAGCTCTTCCGGGACTAGCGGGAGCTATGAGCAGTTCTTC.